Each of the 11 T cell receptor beta chains below was sequenced from the same sample in a study of CD8+ T cells in alopecia areata. The sequencing template was cDNA reverse transcribed from extracted RNA. Using immunoSEQ multiplex PCR, the repertoire was profiled, and TCRdb retains in-frame clones only, with some absent. The sample records about 74,000 clones, 29% being singletons. This sample's treatment: oral pan-JAK inhibitor, 5-10 mg twice daily. The sample here was CD8+ T cells sorted from blood, taken at week 4, from a patient treated with tofacitinib. Every receptor here comes from a human donor with alopecia areata.

The chain carries TRBV29-1 and TRBJ2-1; the match to TRBD2 covers 8 bases. Germline assignment: CDR1 SQVTM and CDR2 ANQGSEA. The CDR3 is 14 amino acids. V was pared by 4 bases and J by 5 bases, with 7 bases of the junction left unmatched. The CDR3 DNA sequence: TGCAGCGTTGTCTGGCGGGAGGTAAACAATGAGCAGTTCTTC. As protein: CSVVWREVNNEQFF.

This clone came up once. The chain has TRBV10-3 and TRBJ2-3; D is possibly TRBD1 (5 bases). CDR1 and CDR2 from the germline V gene are ENHRY and SYGVKD. This CDR3 is 15 amino acids long. V was cut by 9 bases and J by 0 bases, with 16 bases left in between. CDR3 nucleotides: TGTGCCATTAAGGCGTCGACAGCTAGCACAGATACGCAGTATTTT. Translating it yields CAIKASTASTDTQYF.

This chain joins TRBV13 and TRBJ1-2; 7 nucleotides line up with TRBD1. The germline V gene encodes CDR1 PRHDT and CDR2 FYEKMQ (reference sequence). Germline trimming cut 7 bases from V and 1 base from J; bases unmatched to any gene: 3. This CDR3 comprises 13 residues. The CDR3 nucleotides are TGTGCCAGCACACAGGGGAATAACTATGGCTACACCTTC. It translates to CASTQGNNYGYTF.

The table lists this clone with a few counts. The V gene is TRBV29-1, the J gene TRBJ2-1, with 9 bases matching TRBD2. Germline trimming cut 5 bases from V and 2 bases from J; bases unmatched to any gene: 7. Per the germline V gene, CDR1 is SQVTM and CDR2 is ANQGSEA. This CDR3 has 15 residues. CDR3 residues: CSVRLSGSPYNEQFF. CDR3 coding DNA: TGCAGCGTTCGACTTAGCGGGAGTCCCTACAATGAGCAGTTCTTC.

The CDR3, as DNA: TGTGCCAGCAGAACTGCTAGCGGCCTCTCCTACGAGCAGTACTTC. Residues: CASRTASGLSYEQYF. This chain uses TRBV6-5 with TRBJ2-7; TRBD2 matches 7 bases. Germline CDR1 is MNHEY and CDR2 is SVGAGI. V dropped 6 bases and J dropped 0; count of bases not matched to a gene: 8. This CDR3 spans 15 amino acids.

The chain joins TRBV7-9 to TRBJ2-5, with D maybe TRBD1 (6 bases). CDR1 is SEHNR, CDR2 FQNEAQ, per germline (reference sequence). The CDR3 runs to 14 residues. Trimming cost V 5 bases and J 1 base, with 11 bases left between them. Here the CDR3 DNA reads TGTGCCAGCAGCCTACAGGGTTTCCAAGAGACCCAGTACTTC. This encodes CASSLQGFQETQYF.

This clone has more than one count but fewer than ten. The genes are TRBV28 and TRBJ2-5, with unresolved D. The CDR3 runs 14 residues. Germline lookup yields CDR1 MDHEN and CDR2 SYDVKM. Trimming took 2 bases from V and 2 from J, leaving 9 bases between them. The CDR3: CASSLSRAQETQYF. The CDR3 DNA follows: TGTGCCAGCAGTTTAAGTCGGGCGCAAGAGACCCAGTACTTC.

This clone showed up just a few times. V gene TRBV7-9 combines with J gene TRBJ2-7; TRBD1 matches at 10 bases. The germline gives CDR1 SEHNR, CDR2 FQNEAQ (reference sequence). This CDR3 has 14 residues. J was trimmed by 2 bases and V by 6 bases; bases with no gene match: 4. CDR3 nucleotides: TGTGCCAGCAGTTCCGGGACAGGGGCCTACGAGCAGTACTTC. Its protein is CASSSGTGAYEQYF.

The chain has TRBV5-1 and TRBJ2-2; 8 positions match TRBD1. The V segment lost 2 bases and the J segment 5 bases; nucleotides outside the gene matches: 8. The CDR3 sequence is 16 residues long. Germline loops: CDR1 SGHRS, CDR2 YFSETQ. The CDR3 is CASSLPWGQETGELFF. The CDR3 nucleotides are TGCGCCAGCAGCTTACCCTGGGGACAGGAGACCGGGGAGCTGTTTTTT. The variable domain in full, completed from reference TRBV5-1 and TRBJ2-2, reads KAGVTQTPRYLIKTRGQQVTLSCSPISGHRSVSWYQQTPGQGLQFLFEYFSETQRNKGNFPGRFSGRQFSNSRSEMNVSTLELGDSALYLCASSLPWGQETGELFFGEGSRLTVL.

In its sample, this clone was seen a few times. The V and J genes are TRBV29-1 and TRBJ2-3; D is perhaps TRBD1 (5 bases). Germline V gene data show CDR1 as SQVTM and CDR2 as ANQGSEA. There are 18 residues in the CDR3. The V and J ends lost 5 bases and 1 base respectively, with 25 bases between them. CDR3 nucleotide sequence: TGCAGCGTTAGGGGTGGTATAGGCGGAAGGGAAGGCACAGATACGCAGTATTTT. Protein sequence: CSVRGGIGGREGTDTQYF.

CDR3 coding DNA: TGTGCCAGCAGCTCCCTTTCCCAGTACTTC. Translated: CASSSLSQYF. The V gene is TRBV7-9, the J gene TRBJ2-5; no clear D gene. V was trimmed by 4 bases and J by 9 bases, leaving 6 bases between them. CDR3 length equals 10 residues. Germline V gene lookup returns CDR1 SEHNR and CDR2 FQNEAQ (reference sequence).